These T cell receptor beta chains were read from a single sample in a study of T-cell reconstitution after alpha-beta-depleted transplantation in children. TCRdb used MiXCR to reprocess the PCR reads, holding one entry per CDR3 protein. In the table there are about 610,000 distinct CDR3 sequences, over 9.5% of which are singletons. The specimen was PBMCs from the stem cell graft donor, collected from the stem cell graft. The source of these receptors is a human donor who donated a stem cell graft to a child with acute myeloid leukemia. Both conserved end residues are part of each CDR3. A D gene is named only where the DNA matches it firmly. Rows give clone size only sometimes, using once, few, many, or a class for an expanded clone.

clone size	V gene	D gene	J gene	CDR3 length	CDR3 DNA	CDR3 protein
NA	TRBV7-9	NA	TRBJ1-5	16	TGTGCCAGCAGCTTATCTGGGACGTATAGCAATCAGCCCCAGCATTTT	CASSLSGTYSNQPQHF
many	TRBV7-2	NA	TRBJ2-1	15	TGTGCCAGCTCCCTCTCGGTCGGATTTTACGATGAGCAGTTCTTC	CASSLSVGFYDEQFF
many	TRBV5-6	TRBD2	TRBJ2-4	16	TGTGCCAGCAGCCAGGGACTAGCGTTAGACAAAAACATTCAGTACTTC	CASSQGLALDKNIQYF
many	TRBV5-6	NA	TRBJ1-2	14	TGTGCCAGCAGCTTGGGATCGGGGTTGGATGGCTACACCTTC	CASSLGSGLDGYTF
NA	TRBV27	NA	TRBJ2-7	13	TGTGCCAGCAGTCGGAAAACAGGGAACGAGCAGTACTTC	CASSRKTGNEQYF
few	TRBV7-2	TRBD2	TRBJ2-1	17	TGTGCCAGCAGCTTCCAAATGGGGCTAGCGGAAAACAATGAGCAGTTCTTC	CASSFQMGLAENNEQFF
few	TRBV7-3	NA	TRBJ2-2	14	TGTGCCAGCAGCTTAGATACTAGTTCCGGGGAGCTGTTTTTT	CASSLDTSSGELFF
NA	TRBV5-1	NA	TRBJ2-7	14	TGCGCCAGCAGCTTACGACAGAACTCCTACGAGCAGTACTTC	CASSLRQNSYEQYF
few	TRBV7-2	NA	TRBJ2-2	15	TGTGCCAGCAGCGCTAGACTAGGGTACACCGGGGAGCTGTTTTTT	CASSARLGYTGELFF
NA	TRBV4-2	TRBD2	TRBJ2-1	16	TGTGCCAGCAGCCAAGCGCTCACTAGCGGCTACAATGAGCAGTTCTTC	CASSQALTSGYNEQFF
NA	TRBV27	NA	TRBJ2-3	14	TGTGCCAGCAGTTTTGGCGGGCTTAGAGATACGCAGTATTTT	CASSFGGLRDTQYF
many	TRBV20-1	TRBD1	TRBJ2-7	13	TGCAGTGCTAGAGGCGAAACAGGGGGAGAGCAGTACTTC	CSARGETGGEQYF
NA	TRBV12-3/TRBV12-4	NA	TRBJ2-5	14	TGTGCCAGCAGTTTACGGGTAGGGAGGGAGACCCAGTACTTC	CASSLRVGRETQYF
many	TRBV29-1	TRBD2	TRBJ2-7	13	TGCAGCGTTGGAACTAGCGTAACCTACGAGCAGTACTTC	CSVGTSVTYEQYF
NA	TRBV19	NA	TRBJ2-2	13	TGTGCCAGTTCCCGTCCAGTGCAAGGGGAGCTGTTTTTT	CASSRPVQGELFF
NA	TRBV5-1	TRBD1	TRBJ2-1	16	TGCGCCAGCAGCCAGACTGCCGGGACAGGGGGCGCGGGTCGGTTCTTC	CASSQTAGTGGAGRFF
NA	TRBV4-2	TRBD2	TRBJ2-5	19	TGTGCCAGCAGCCAAGAAGGGGCCTCCCGGACTAGCGGGAGGGAGACCCAGTACTTC	CASSQEGASRTSGRETQYF
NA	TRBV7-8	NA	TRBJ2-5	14	TGTGCCAGCAGCTCGAGGTTCTCCCAAGAGACCCAGTACTTC	CASSSRFSQETQYF
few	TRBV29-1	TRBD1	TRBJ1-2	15	TGCAGCGTTGAAGAGACCGGGACAGGGGGCCGAGGCTACACCTTC	CSVEETGTGGRGYTF
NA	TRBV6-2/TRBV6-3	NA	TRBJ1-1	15	TGTGCCAGCAGAGGGACGGGAACGGGAAGGACTGAAGCTTTCTTT	CASRGTGTGRTEAFF
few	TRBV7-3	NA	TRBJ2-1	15	TGTGCCAGCAGCTCCCGGGGGCGCGAAGGGGATGAGCAGTTCTTC	CASSSRGREGDEQFF
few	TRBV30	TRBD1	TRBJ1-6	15	TGTGCCTGGAGTAGGGGGGACAGGTTTAATTCACCCCTCCACTTT	CAWSRGDRFNSPLHF
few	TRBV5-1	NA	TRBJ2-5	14	TGCGCCAGCAGCGCCGACGGGTACCAAGAGACCCAGTACTTC	CASSADGYQETQYF
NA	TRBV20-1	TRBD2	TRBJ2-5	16	TGCAGTGTGGCTGAGAGAGCGGGAGGAATTCAAGAGACCCAGTACTTC	CSVAERAGGIQETQYF
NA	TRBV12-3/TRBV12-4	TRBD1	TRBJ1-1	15	TGTGCCAGCAGTTTCACGGGGACAGGATACACTGAAGCTTTCTTT	CASSFTGTGYTEAFF
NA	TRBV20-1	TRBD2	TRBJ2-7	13	TGCAGTGCTAGAGCGGGGGGGACCTACGAGCAGTACTTC	CSARAGGTYEQYF
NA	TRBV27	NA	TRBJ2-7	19	TGTGCCAGCAGTTTATCACCCTTGGTAGGGGGAGGGAAAACCTACGAGCAGTACTTC	CASSLSPLVGGGKTYEQYF
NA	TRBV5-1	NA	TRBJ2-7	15	TGCGCCAGCAGCTTGATGGGCGGGTCCGACTACGAGCAGTACTTC	CASSLMGGSDYEQYF
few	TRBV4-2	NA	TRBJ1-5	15	TGTGCCAGCAGCCACCCGGGGGGAGGGAATCAGCCCCAGCATTTT	CASSHPGGGNQPQHF
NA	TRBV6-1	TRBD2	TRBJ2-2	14	TGTGCCAGCAGACTAGCGTGGGATGGGGGGGAGCTGTTTTTT	CASRLAWDGGELFF
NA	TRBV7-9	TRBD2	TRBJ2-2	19	TGTGCCAGCCGGCCGGGACTAGCGGGCCTCGTCGTGAACACCGGGGAGCTGTTTTTT	CASRPGLAGLVVNTGELFF
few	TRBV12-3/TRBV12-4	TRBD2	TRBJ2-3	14	TGTGCCAGCAGTGGGACTAGCGCCACAGATACGCAGTATTTT	CASSGTSATDTQYF
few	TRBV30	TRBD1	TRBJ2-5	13	TGTGCCTGGAGTGCGACAGGGGTAAAGACCCAGTACTTC	CAWSATGVKTQYF